The table lists the clone carrying this T cell receptor (beta chain) with a count of one. The sample originates from a study of blood T cell repertoires in COVID-19. Across the whole study: Italy, Spain and the United States were the sources of the convalescent and acute COVID-19 samples. PBMCs, B-cell-depleted T cells, or T cells were the source of the cDNA or gDNA that made up the material.

Trimming removed 3 bases at V and 4 bases at J, with 15 bases between. The length of the CDR3 is 14 residues. Germline CDR1 and CDR2: SQVTM and ANQGSEA. In the original workflow: How many nucleated cells were present was estimated from reference gene primer amplification. Profiled with immunoSEQ multiplex PCR; TCRdb holds only in-frame clones, not every one. The V and J calls and clone size come from that table; D and trimming were worked out from the DNA. Here the sample spans under 200,000 clones, roughly 84% being singletons. The sequencing input was peripheral blood. The chain joins TRBV29-1 to TRBJ2-5, with D possibly being TRBD2 (6 bases). This sequence originates from a human donor in a cohort sampled during active COVID-19. The CDR3, as DNA: TGCAGCGTTGAGGGGGGTGGTGGCCCAGAGACCCAGTACTTC. The encoded protein is CSVEGGGGPETQYF.